The clone carrying this T cell receptor (beta chain) was recorded only once. Its cognate antigen is unknown. Germline and junction disagree at one end, which may indicate a read error. This entry is derived from a study of cytomegalovirus exposure and HLA in healthy donors. Study-wide results and caveats: Most TCRs appeared rarely, but some public TCRs recurred in many donors.

Primers: 60 Vbeta forward and 13 Jbeta reverse. Method: immunoSEQ multiplex PCR; TCRdb's copy keeps in-frame clones and lacks some. Of 150,000 to 200,000 clones in the sample, approximately 86% were seen once. The germline V gene encodes CDR1 SEHNR and CDR2 FQNEAQ (reference sequence). CDR3 length: 14 amino acids. The rearrangement uses TRBV7-9 and TRBJ2-7; no firm D call. The sequencing sample was made of PBMCs. This clonotype was sampled from a woman between 18 and 29 years old in good health and CMV-seronegative. The CDR3 DNA is TGTTCCAGCAGCTTATTTGGAGAGTCCTACGAGCAGTACTTC. Translation: CSSSLFGESYEQYF.